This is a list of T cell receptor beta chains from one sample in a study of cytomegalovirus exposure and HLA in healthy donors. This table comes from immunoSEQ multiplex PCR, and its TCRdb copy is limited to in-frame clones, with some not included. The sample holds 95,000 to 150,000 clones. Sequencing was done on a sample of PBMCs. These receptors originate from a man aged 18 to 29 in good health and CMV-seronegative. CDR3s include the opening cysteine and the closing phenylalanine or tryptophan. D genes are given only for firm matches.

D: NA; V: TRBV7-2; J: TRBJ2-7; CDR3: CASSLAGWKEEQYF; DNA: TGTGCCAGCAGCTTGGCCGGGTGGAAGGAGGAGCAGTACTTC
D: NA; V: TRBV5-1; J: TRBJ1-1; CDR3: CASRYNLGGDTEAFF; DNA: TGCGCCAGCCGATATAATTTGGGGGGGGACACTGAAGCTTTCTTT
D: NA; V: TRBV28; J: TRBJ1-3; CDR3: CASNLGGAGNTIYF; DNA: TGTGCCAGCAATCTCGGGGGGGCTGGAAACACCATATATTTT
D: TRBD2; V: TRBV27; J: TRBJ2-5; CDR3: CASSFEGSGGLAVQETQYF; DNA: TGTGCCAGCAGTTTTGAGGGCTCCGGGGGACTAGCGGTCCAAGAGACCCAGTACTTC
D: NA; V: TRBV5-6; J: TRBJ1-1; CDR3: CASSYSDTEAFF; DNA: TGTGCCAGCAGCTACAGTGACACTGAAGCTTTCTTT
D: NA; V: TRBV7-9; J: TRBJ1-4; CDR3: CASSSPQGIANEKLFF; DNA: TGTGCCAGCAGCTCCCCACAGGGCATAGCTAATGAAAAACTGTTTTTT
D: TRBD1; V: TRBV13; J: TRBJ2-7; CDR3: CASSLTTGGYYEQYF; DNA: TGTGCCAGCAGCTTAACAACAGGGGGCTACTACGAGCAGTACTTC
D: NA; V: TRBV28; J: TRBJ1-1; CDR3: CASSFQGNTEAFF; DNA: TGTGCCAGCAGTTTCCAGGGTAACACTGAAGCTTTCTTT
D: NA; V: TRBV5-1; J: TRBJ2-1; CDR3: CASSFPAPRGNEQFF; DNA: TGCGCCAGCAGCTTCCCGGCTCCTCGCGGCAATGAGCAGTTCTTC
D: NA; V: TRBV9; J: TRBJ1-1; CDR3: CASSGPLNTEAFF; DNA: TGTGCCAGCAGCGGGCCTTTGAACACTGAAGCTTTCTTT
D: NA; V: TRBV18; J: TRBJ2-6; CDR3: CASSPLSVSGANVLTF; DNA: TGTGCCAGCTCACCCCTTAGTGTCTCTGGGGCCAACGTCCTGACTTTC
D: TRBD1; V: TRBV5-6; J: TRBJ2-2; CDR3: CASSRGQGREKKAGELFF; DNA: TGTGCCAGCAGCCGTGGACAGGGACGGGAAAAGAAGGCCGGGGAGCTGTTTTTT
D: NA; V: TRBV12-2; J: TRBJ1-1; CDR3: CASRLEDTDEAFF; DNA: TGTGCAAGTCGCTTAGAGGACACGGATGAAGCTTTCTTT
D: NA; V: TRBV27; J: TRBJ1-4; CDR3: CASSFQGLGEKLFF; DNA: TGTGCCAGCAGTTTCCAGGGGCTGGGGGAAAAACTGTTTTTT
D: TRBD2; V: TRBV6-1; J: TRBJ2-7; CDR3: CASSENGLAGSKQYF; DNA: TGTGCCAGCAGTGAAAACGGACTAGCGGGCTCGAAGCAGTACTTC
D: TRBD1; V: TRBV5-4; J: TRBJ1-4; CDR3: CASSPGQNEKLFF; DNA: TGTGCCAGCAGCCCGGGACAGAATGAAAAACTGTTTTTT
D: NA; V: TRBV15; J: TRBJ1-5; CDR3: CATSGNGGVNQPQHF; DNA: TGTGCCACCAGTGGGAACGGCGGGGTCAATCAGCCCCAGCATTTT
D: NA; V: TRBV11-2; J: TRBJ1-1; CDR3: CASRPVGPKAFF; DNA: TGTGCCAGCAGGCCAGTGGGGCCAAAAGCTTTCTTT
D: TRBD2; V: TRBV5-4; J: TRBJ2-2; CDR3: CASSLSGRATGELFF; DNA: TGTGCCAGCAGCCTAAGCGGGAGGGCGACCGGGGAGCTGTTTTTT
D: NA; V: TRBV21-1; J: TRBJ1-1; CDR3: CASSTRRDRETEAFF; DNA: TGTGCCAGCAGCACCCGCCGGGACAGGGAGACTGAAGCTTTCTTT
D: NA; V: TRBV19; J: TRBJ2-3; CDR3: CASSGAMSTDTQYF; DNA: TGTGCCAGTAGCGGAGCCATGAGCACAGATACGCAGTATTTT
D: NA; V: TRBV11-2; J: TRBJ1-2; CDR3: CASSGGGYTF; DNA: TGTGCCAGCAGCGGCGGAGGCTACACCTTC
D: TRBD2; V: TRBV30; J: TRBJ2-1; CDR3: CACAKGEGNEQFF; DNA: TGTGCCTGCGCCAAAGGGGAGGGGAATGAGCAGTTCTTC
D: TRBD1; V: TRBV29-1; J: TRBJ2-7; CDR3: CSPNLDRTDSYEQYF; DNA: TGCAGCCCCAATTTGGACAGGACGGACTCCTACGAGCAGTACTTC
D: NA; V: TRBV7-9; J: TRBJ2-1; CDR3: CASSLALVEQFF; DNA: TGTGCCAGCAGCTTAGCTTTAGTTGAGCAGTTCTTC
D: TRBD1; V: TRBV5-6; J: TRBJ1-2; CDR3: CASSYGTGGVNGYTF; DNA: TGTGCCAGCAGCTACGGGACAGGGGGAGTCAATGGCTACACCTTC
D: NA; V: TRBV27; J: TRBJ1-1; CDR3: CASSLAGGTGTEAFF; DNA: TGTGCCAGCAGTTTGGCTGGCGGGACGGGCACTGAAGCTTTCTTT
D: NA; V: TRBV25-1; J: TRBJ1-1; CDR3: CASSGSGSEAFF; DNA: TGTGCCAGCAGTGGATCAGGCTCTGAAGCTTTCTTT
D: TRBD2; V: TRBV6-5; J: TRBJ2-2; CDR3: CATKLAGVAAGELFF; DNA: TGTGCCACGAAACTAGCGGGAGTGGCAGCCGGGGAGCTGTTTTTT
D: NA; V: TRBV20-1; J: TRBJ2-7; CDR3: CSARERREQYF; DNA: TGCAGTGCTAGAGAAAGGAGGGAGCAGTACTTC
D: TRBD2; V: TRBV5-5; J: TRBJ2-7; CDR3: CASEREWYEQYF; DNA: TGTGCCAGTGAGCGGGAGTGGTACGAGCAGTACTTC
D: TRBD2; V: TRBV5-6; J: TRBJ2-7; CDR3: CASSLVERGPSYEQYF; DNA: TGTGCCAGCAGCTTGGTGGAGCGGGGGCCCTCCTACGAGCAGTACTTC
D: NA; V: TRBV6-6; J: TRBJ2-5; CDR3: CASSYSQGVQETQYF; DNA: TGTGCCAGCAGTTACTCTCAAGGGGTCCAAGAGACCCAGTACTTC
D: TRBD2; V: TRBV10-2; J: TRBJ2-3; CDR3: CAISGREGDTQYF; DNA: TGCGCCATTAGCGGGAGGGAAGGGGATACGCAGTATTTT
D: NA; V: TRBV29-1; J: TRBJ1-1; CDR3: CSVAPGTGVANTEAFF; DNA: TGCAGCGTTGCGCCCGGGACTGGAGTAGCTAACACTGAAGCTTTCTTT
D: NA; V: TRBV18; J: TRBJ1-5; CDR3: CASSDRQAVNQPQHF; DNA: TGTGCCAGCTCAGATAGACAGGCTGTCAATCAGCCCCAGCATTTT
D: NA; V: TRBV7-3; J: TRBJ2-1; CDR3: CASSLEGLSRNEQFF; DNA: TGTGCCAGCAGCTTAGAGGGACTTTCCCGGAATGAGCAGTTCTTC
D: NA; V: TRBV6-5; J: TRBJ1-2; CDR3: CASVPTQGLTYGYTF; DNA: TGTGCCAGTGTTCCCACACAGGGCCTGACCTATGGCTACACCTTC
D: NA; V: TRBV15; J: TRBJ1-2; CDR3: CATSTGGFSGYTF; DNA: TGTGCCACCAGCACCGGCGGTTTTAGTGGCTACACCTTC
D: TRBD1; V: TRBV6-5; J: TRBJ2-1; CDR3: CASTLGQGNEQFF; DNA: TGTGCCAGCACCTTGGGACAGGGTAATGAGCAGTTCTTC
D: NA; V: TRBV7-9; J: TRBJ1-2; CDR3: CASSLDPGYGYTF; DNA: TGTGCCAGCAGCTTAGATCCGGGGTATGGCTACACCTTC